One sample yielded the 26 T cell receptor beta chains listed below, sequenced in a study of blood T cell repertoires in COVID-19. TCRdb keeps only in-frame clones here, not all; method: immunoSEQ multiplex PCR. In the table there are roughly 300,000 clones, almost 85% of which are singletons. The sample comprised peripheral blood. These TCRs come from a human donor in a cohort sampled during active COVID-19.

This chain joins TRBV6-5 and TRBJ1-1; D not certain. V lost 6 bases, J lost 5 bases, and 10 bases lay in between. The CDR3 covers 12 residues. The germline CDR1 and CDR2 sequences are MNHEY and SVGAGI. Here the CDR3 DNA reads TGTGCCAGCAGCCCAGTGCGGACTGAAGCTTTCTTT. Protein product: CASSPVRTEAFF.

The rearrangement joins TRBV15 to TRBJ1-2; the D gene is possibly TRBD1 (5 bases). CDR3 length equals 14 residues. V was shortened by 0 bases and J by 8 bases, with 13 bases between the two germline ends. CDR1 and CDR2 from the germline V gene are LNHNV and YYDKDF (reference sequence). DNA for the CDR3: TGTGCCACCAGCAGAGATAGAAGGGGATTCGGCTACACCTTC. Protein sequence: CATSRDRRGFGYTF.

The chain uses TRBV30 and TRBJ2-1; no clear D gene. The germline CDR1 and CDR2 sequences are GTSNPN and SVGIG (reference sequence). Deletions cut 4 bases from V and 4 bases from J, with 5 bases between. The CDR3 length is 11 residues. In DNA form, the CDR3 reads TGTGCCTGGAAAGCATACAATGAGCAGTTCTTC. Translating gives CAWKAYNEQFF.

V and J are TRBV19 and TRBJ1-5; 7 positions match TRBD1. With V trimmed by 9 bases and J by 11 bases, 19 bases remained unmatched. The CDR3 runs to 15 residues. Germline V gene data show CDR1 as LNHDA and CDR2 as SQIVND (reference sequence). CDR3 region: CASRGWGSRDAAQHF. As DNA, the CDR3 is TGTGCCAGCAGGGGGTGGGGCAGCCGTGATGCGGCCCAGCATTTT.

The chain is built from TRBV7-6 and TRBJ2-7; 7 bases are a match to TRBD1. In germline, CDR1 is SGHVS, CDR2 FNYEAQ. There are 12 residues in the CDR3. J lost 3 bases, V lost 8 bases, and 4 bases had no gene match. The CDR3 coding sequence is TGTGCCAGCGGGGACAGAAGCTACGAGCAGTACTTC. This encodes CASGDRSYEQYF.

This clone appeared once. This chain connects TRBV21-1 to TRBJ1-3. TRBV21-1 is labeled a pseudogene. This CDR3 has 18 residues. DNA for the CDR3: TGTGCCAGCAGCAAAGCGAGAGAGGGAGGTCGCTCTGGAAACACCATATATTTT. This sequence encodes CASSKAREGGRSGNTIYF.

The CDR3 coding sequence is TGTGCCAGCTCAAGCGGTCCCCAAGGCGCTGAAGCTTTCTTT. Amino acids: CASSSGPQGAEAFF. This chain uses TRBV18 with TRBJ1-1; D remains unclear. V was clipped by 5 bases and J by 6 bases, with 16 bases between them. Germline V gene lookup returns CDR1 KGHSH and CDR2 LQKENI. CDR3 size: 14 residues.

The DNA for the CDR3 is TGTGCCAGCAGCTTCGGGGGTGGTGGCACCGGGGAGCTGTTTTTT. Amino acids: CASSFGGGGTGELFF. The chain carries TRBV7-6 and TRBJ2-2, with D possibly being TRBD2 (6 bases). V was pared by 3 bases and J by 4 bases, with 12 bases between. CDR1 and CDR2 from the germline V gene are SGHVS and FNYEAQ. CDR3 size: 15 residues.

The chain is built from TRBV24-1 and TRBJ2-1; D gene ambiguous. CDR1 is KGHDR, CDR2 SFDVKD, per germline. The CDR3 length is 14 residues. Between the trimmed V and J ends, which lost 5 bases and 5 bases, there was a span of 12 bases. CDR3 nucleotide sequence: TGTGCCACCAGTGTTGGAGCGAGGAACAATGAGCAGTTCTTC. It specifies CATSVGARNNEQFF.

This clone was counted a few times. This sequence joins TRBV5-4 and TRBJ1-2; a possible D gene is TRBD1 (5 bases). The CDR3 loop spans 15 amino acids. The V and J ends lost 3 bases and 3 bases respectively, with 15 bases between them. Germline V gives CDR1 SGHNT, CDR2 YYREEE (reference sequence). The CDR3 region is CASSYDPLRDYGYTF. The CDR3 DNA reads as TGTGCCAGCAGCTATGACCCTCTCAGGGACTATGGCTACACCTTC.

The J gene is TRBJ1-2, the V gene TRBV7-9; D might be TRBD1 (6 bases). The V end lost 2 bases, the J end lost 1 base, and 8 bases lay between the germline ends. From germline, CDR1 is SEHNR and CDR2 FQNEAQ (reference sequence). The CDR3 is made up of 14 amino acids. The CDR3 here is CASSLWTVNYGYTF. The CDR3 DNA reads TGTGCCAGCAGCTTATGGACAGTTAACTATGGCTACACCTTC.

The chain's CDR3 is CASSQVGGVYEQYF. In nucleotides, the CDR3 is TGTGCCAGCAGCCAGGTCGGTGGTGTTTACGAGCAGTACTTC. The chain recombines TRBV3-1 (or the pseudogene TRBV3-2) with TRBJ2-7; D uncertain. The V gene lost 3 bases and the J gene lost 4 bases, with 13 bases spanning the gap. CDR1 LGHDT and CDR2 YNNKEL come from the germline V gene (reference sequence). The CDR3 runs 14 residues.

The chain joins TRBV24-1 to TRBJ1-1; D call uncertain. Germline V CDR1 and CDR2: KGHDR, SFDVKD. V was clipped by 4 bases and J by 0 bases, with 8 bases between them. The CDR3 loop spans 14 amino acids. For the CDR3, the DNA is TGTGCCACCAGTGACTCGAGGTTGAACACTGAAGCTTTCTTT. Encoded protein: CATSDSRLNTEAFF.

This chain links TRBV9 with TRBJ1-2, with TRBD1 matching 9 bases. There are 20 residues in the CDR3. Trimming removed 3 bases from V and 0 bases from J; junction bases left unmatched: 18. Germline values: CDR1 SGDLS, CDR2 YYNGEE. This CDR3 reads CASSDSPQGTGLLANYGYTF. In DNA, the CDR3 is TGTGCCAGCAGCGATAGCCCCCAAGGGACAGGGCTATTAGCTAACTATGGCTACACCTTC.

This chain links TRBV5-1 with TRBJ1-2; possibly TRBD1 for D (5 bases). The CDR3 sequence is 15 residues long. The germline gives CDR1 SGHRS, CDR2 YFSETQ. With 2 bases removed from V and 5 bases from J, the gap between germline ends came to 16 bases. The CDR3 reads CASSFQILGGYGYTF. The CDR3 region has the DNA TGCGCCAGCAGCTTCCAGATCTTGGGGGGTTATGGCTACACCTTC.

The V and J genes are TRBV27 and TRBJ1-2, with D possibly TRBD1 on 6 matching bases. V was trimmed by 5 bases and J by 4 bases, leaving 14 bases between them. Germline CDR1 is MNHEY and CDR2 is SMNVEV (reference sequence). The CDR3 has 14 residues. The CDR3 DNA is TGTGCCAGCAGTAAGGGGGGGCCGGTCTATGGCTACACCTTC. Translation: CASSKGGPVYGYTF.

The rearrangement links TRBV14 to TRBJ1-2; TRBD1 matches 10 bases. The germline V gene encodes CDR1 SGHDN and CDR2 FVKESK. The V gene end was trimmed by 4 bases and the J gene end by 4 bases; junction bases not matched to a gene: 9. The CDR3 consists of 16 residues. The CDR3 DNA sequence: TGTGCCAGCAGCCCCGGACAGGGGGATTGGAGCTATGGCTACACCTTC. This encodes CASSPGQGDWSYGYTF.

Only a few counts were recorded for this clone. The chain joins TRBV14 to TRBJ1-6; the D is unclear. The CDR3 extends over 13 amino acids. The germline V and J ends were trimmed by 3 bases and 7 bases, with 7 bases remaining between them. Germline CDR1 and CDR2: SGHDN and FVKESK. This CDR3 is CASSQQYNSPLHF. In DNA, the CDR3 is TGTGCCAGCAGCCAGCAGTACAATTCACCCCTCCACTTT.

The V gene is TRBV5-1, the J gene TRBJ1-1; the D is unclear. Germline CDR1 SGHRS, CDR2 YFSETQ. The CDR3 runs 13 residues. With 4 bases removed from V and 3 bases from J, the gap between germline ends came to 10 bases. This CDR3 reads CASSSYSDTEAFF. The CDR3 nucleotides are TGCGCCAGCAGCAGTTATTCAGACACTGAAGCTTTCTTT.

The V call is TRBV6-2 or TRBV6-3, the J call TRBJ2-5; TRBD2 matches 15 bases. The germline CDR1 and CDR2 sequences are MNHEY and SVGEGT. This CDR3 contains 14 residues. V trimming: 3 bases; J trimming: 10 bases; junction bases outside the gene matches: 3. The CDR3 region is CASSYGTSGGNQYF. CDR3 DNA: TGTGCCAGCAGTTATGGGACTAGCGGGGGGAACCAGTACTTC.

The V and J genes are TRBV7-8 and TRBJ1-1; D remains ambiguous. There are 12 residues in the CDR3. Germline CDR1 is SGHVS and CDR2 is FQNEAQ. Between the trimmed V and J ends, which lost 3 bases and 8 bases, there was a span of 10 bases. The chain's CDR3 is CASSFSPGEAFF. The DNA of the CDR3 is TGTGCCAGCAGCTTCTCCCCGGGAGAAGCTTTCTTT.

This clone was recorded once. The chain has TRBV23-1 and TRBJ2-7; D unresolved. TRBV23-1 is filed as an ORF, its function uncertain. CDR3 length: 12 amino acids. The V end lost 9 bases, the J end lost 6 bases, and 15 bases lay between the germline ends. CDR3 DNA sequence: TGCGCCAGTCTGGCAGGCCCCTGCGAGCAGTACTTC. Its translation is CASLAGPCEQYF.

This clone came up a few times. The chain couples TRBV28 to TRBJ1-5; 8 bases map to TRBD1. Germline V CDR1 and CDR2: MDHEN, SYDVKM. The CDR3 runs 14 residues. J gave up 6 bases and V 4 bases, and 5 bases lay outside the gene matches. The CDR3 sequence: CASSSGGAIQPQHF. In DNA, the CDR3 is TGTGCCAGCAGTTCAGGGGGCGCCATTCAGCCCCAGCATTTT. Based on the CDR3 plus reference TRBV28 and TRBJ1-5, the full variable domain is DVKVTQSSRYLVKRTGEKVFLECVQDMDHENMFWYRQDPGLGLRLIYFSYDVKMKEKGDIPEGYSVSREKKERFSLILESASTNQTSMYLCASSSGGAIQPQHFGDGTRLSIL.

The V gene is TRBV30, the J gene TRBJ2-7; D gene unclear. The CDR3 runs 15 residues. V lost 1 base and J lost 6, with 19 bases in between. Per the germline V gene, CDR1 is GTSNPN and CDR2 is SVGIG (reference sequence). In DNA, the CDR3 is TGTGCCTGGAGTGCCCCACGCGGCGGAACACTCGAGCAGTACTTC. Its protein product is CAWSAPRGGTLEQYF.

The chain employs TRBV15 and TRBJ2-1; D is uncertain. The CDR3 loop spans 13 amino acids. The germline gives CDR1 LNHNV, CDR2 YYDKDF (reference sequence). The V and J ends lost 0 bases and 6 bases respectively, with 6 bases between them. In DNA, the CDR3 is TGTGCCACCAGCAGAGATCCTTTCAATGAGCAGTTCTTC. It encodes CATSRDPFNEQFF.

This chain connects TRBV7-9 to TRBJ1-5; TRBD1 matches at 7 bases. With V trimmed by 4 bases and J by 3 bases, 3 bases remained unmatched. The CDR3 totals 14 residues. The germline V gene encodes CDR1 SEHNR and CDR2 FQNEAQ (reference sequence). CDR3 amino acids: CASSSGTDNQPQHF. CDR3 nucleotide sequence: TGTGCCAGCAGCTCTGGGACAGACAATCAGCCCCAGCATTTT. The variable domain in full, with the rest retrieved from reference TRBV7-9 and TRBJ1-5, is DTGVSQNPRHKITKRGQNVTFRCDPISEHNRLYWYRQTLGQGPEFLTYFQNEAQLEKSRLLSDRFSAERPKGSFSTLEIQRTEQGDSAMYLCASSSGTDNQPQHFGDGTRLSIL.